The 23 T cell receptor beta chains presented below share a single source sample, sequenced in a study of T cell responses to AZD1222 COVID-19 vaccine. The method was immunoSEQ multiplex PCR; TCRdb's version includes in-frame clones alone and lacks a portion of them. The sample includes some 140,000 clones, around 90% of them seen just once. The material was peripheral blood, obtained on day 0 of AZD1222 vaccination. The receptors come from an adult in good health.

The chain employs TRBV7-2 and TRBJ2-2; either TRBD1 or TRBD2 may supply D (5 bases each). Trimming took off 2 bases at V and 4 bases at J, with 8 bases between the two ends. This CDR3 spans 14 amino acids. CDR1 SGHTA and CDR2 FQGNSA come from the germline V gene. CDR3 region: CASSLKGTTGELFF. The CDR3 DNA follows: TGTGCCAGCAGCTTAAAGGGGACCACCGGGGAGCTGTTTTTT.

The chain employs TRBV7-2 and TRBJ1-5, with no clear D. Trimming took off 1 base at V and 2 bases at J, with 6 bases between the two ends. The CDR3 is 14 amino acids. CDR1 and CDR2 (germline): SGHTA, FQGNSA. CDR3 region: CASSLEQRNQPQHF. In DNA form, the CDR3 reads TGTGCCAGCAGCTTAGAACAGCGCAATCAGCCCCAGCATTTT. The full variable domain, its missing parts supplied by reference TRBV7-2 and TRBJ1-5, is GAGVSQSPSNKVTEKGKDVELRCDPISGHTALYWYRQSLGQGLEFLIYFQGNSAPDKSGLPSDRFSAERTGGSVSTLTIQRTQQEDSAVYLCASSLEQRNQPQHFGDGTRLSIL.

CDR3 in DNA: TGTGCCAGCAGCGTAGCTTACCGGACAGGGGCCGGTGAAGCCGGGGAGCTGTTTTTT. Protein product: CASSVAYRTGAGEAGELFF. The chain has TRBV9 and TRBJ2-2; 9 bases agree with TRBD1. Germline loops: CDR1 SGDLS, CDR2 YYNGEE. The CDR3 is 19 amino acids. V lost 0 bases, J lost 6 bases, and 15 bases stayed unmatched.

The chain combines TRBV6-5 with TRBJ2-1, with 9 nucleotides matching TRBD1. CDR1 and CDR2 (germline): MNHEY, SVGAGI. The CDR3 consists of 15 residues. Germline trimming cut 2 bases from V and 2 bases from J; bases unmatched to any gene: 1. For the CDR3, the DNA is TGTGCCAGCAGTTACGGACAGGGGACCTACAATGAGCAGTTCTTC. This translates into CASSYGQGTYNEQFF.

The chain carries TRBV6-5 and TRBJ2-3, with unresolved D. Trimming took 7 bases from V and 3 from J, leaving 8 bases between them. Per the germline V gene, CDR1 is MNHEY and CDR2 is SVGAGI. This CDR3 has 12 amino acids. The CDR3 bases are TGTGCCAGCACACCAGAAACAGATACGCAGTATTTT. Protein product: CASTPETDTQYF.

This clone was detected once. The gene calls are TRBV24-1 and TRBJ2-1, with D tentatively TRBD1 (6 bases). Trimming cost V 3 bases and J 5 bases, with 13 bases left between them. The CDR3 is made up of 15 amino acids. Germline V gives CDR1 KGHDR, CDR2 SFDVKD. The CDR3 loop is CATSDRGGRDNEQFF. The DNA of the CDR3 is TGTGCCACCAGTGATCGAGGGGGACGCGACAATGAGCAGTTCTTC.

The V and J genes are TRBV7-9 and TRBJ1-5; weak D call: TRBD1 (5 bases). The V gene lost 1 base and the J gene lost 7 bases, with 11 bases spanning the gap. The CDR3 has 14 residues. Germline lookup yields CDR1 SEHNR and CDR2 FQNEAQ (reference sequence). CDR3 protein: CASSLEWDAQPQHF. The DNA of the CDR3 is TGTGCCAGCAGCTTAGAATGGGACGCCCAGCCCCAGCATTTT.

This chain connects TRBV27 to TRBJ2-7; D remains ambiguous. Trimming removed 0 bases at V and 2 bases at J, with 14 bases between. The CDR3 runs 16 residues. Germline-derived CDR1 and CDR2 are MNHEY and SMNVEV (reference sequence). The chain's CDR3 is CASSLSVAERTYEQYF. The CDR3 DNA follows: TGTGCCAGCAGTTTATCAGTTGCGGAAAGGACCTACGAGCAGTACTTC.

The chain's CDR3 is CASSQSGQGSGYTF. The CDR3 DNA follows: TGTGCCAGCAGCCAGTCGGGCCAGGGCTCTGGCTACACCTTC. The V gene is TRBV3-1 (or the pseudogene TRBV3-2), the J gene TRBJ1-2, with D maybe TRBD1 (5 bases). V shed 3 bases and J shed 7 bases, with 15 bases lying between them. The CDR3 is 14 residues long. CDR1 and CDR2 from the germline V gene are LGHDT and YNNKEL (reference sequence).

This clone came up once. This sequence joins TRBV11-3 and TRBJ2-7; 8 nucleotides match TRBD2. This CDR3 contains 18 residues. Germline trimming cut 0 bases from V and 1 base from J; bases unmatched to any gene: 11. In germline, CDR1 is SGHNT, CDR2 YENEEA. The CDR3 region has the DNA TGTGCCAGCAGCTTAGATCCACGAGCGGGGGACCTATCCTACGAGCAGTACTTC. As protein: CASSLDPRAGDLSYEQYF.

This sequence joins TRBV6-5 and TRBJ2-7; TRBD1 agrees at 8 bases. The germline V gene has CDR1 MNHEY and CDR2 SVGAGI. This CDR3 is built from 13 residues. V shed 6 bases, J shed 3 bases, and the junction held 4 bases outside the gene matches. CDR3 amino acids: CASRRQGYYEQYF. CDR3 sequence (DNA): TGTGCCAGCAGACGACAGGGGTACTACGAGCAGTACTTC.

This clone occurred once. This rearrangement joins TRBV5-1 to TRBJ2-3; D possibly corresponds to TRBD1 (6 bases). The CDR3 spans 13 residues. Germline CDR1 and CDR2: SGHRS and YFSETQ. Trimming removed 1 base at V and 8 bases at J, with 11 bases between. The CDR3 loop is CASSLPQGGTQYF. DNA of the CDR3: TGCGCCAGCAGCTTGCCCCAAGGGGGTACGCAGTATTTT. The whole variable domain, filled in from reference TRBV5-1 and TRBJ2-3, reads KAGVTQTPRYLIKTRGQQVTLSCSPISGHRSVSWYQQTPGQGLQFLFEYFSETQRNKGNFPGRFSGRQFSNSRSEMNVSTLELGDSALYLCASSLPQGGTQYFGPGTRLTVL.

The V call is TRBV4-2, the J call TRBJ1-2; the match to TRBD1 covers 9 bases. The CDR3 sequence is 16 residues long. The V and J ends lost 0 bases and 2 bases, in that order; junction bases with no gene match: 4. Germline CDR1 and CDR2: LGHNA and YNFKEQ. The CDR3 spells CASSQEGDRANYGYTF. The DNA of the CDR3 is TGTGCCAGCAGCCAAGAGGGGGACAGGGCCAACTATGGCTACACCTTC.

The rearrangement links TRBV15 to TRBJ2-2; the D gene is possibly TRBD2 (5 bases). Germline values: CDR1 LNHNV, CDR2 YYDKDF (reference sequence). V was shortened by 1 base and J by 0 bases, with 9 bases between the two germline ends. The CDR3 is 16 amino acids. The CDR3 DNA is TGTGCCACCAGCAGAGGAGGGCGAGCGAACACCGGGGAGCTGTTTTTT. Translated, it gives CATSRGGRANTGELFF.

This CDR3 reads CASSLYLTGTSGNTIYF. CDR3 DNA sequence: TGCGCCAGCAGCTTGTACCTAACAGGGACCTCTGGAAACACCATATATTTT. The chain uses TRBV5-1 and TRBJ1-3; D perhaps matches TRBD1 (6 bases). CDR1 and CDR2 (germline): SGHRS, YFSETQ. The CDR3 is made up of 17 amino acids. V was trimmed by 1 base and J by 0 bases, leaving 14 bases between them.

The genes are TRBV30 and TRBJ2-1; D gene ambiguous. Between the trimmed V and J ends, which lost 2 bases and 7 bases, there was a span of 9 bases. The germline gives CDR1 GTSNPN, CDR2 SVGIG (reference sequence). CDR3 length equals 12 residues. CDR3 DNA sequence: TGTGCCTGGAGTCTTAATCGGAATGAGCAGTTCTTC. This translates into CAWSLNRNEQFF.

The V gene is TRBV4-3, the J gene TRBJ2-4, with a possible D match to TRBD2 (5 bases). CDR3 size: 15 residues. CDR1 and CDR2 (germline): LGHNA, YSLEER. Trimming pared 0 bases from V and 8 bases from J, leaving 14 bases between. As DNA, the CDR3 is TGCGCCAGCAGCCAAGATCTTGCGGGCCGGGACATTCAGTACTTC. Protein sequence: CASSQDLAGRDIQYF.

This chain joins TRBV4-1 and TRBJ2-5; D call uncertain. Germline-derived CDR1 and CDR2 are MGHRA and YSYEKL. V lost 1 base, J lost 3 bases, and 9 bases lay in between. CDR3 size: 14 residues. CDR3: CASSQATRKETQYF. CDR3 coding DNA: TGCGCCAGCAGCCAAGCAACCAGGAAAGAGACCCAGTACTTC.

CDR3 residues: CASSLWASGNEQYF. The CDR3 DNA is TGTGCCAGCAGTTTATGGGCTAGCGGTAACGAGCAGTACTTC. The chain combines TRBV27 with TRBJ2-7; 7 bases fit TRBD2. Germline V gives CDR1 MNHEY, CDR2 SMNVEV (reference sequence). The CDR3 runs to 14 residues. V shed 1 base and J 5 bases; nucleotides not matched to a gene: 5.

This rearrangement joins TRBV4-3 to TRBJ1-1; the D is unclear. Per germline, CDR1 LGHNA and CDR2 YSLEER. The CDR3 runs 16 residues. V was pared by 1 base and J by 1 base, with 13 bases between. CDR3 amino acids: CASSQANQWRNTEAFF. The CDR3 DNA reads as TGCGCCAGCAGCCAAGCGAATCAATGGAGGAACACTGAAGCTTTCTTT.

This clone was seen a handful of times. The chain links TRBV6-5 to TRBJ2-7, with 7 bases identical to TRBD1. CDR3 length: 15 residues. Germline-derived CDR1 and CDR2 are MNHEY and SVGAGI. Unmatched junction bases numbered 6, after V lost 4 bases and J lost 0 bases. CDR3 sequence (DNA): TGTGCCAGCAGTTTCCGGGACAGCCACTCCTACGAGCAGTACTTC. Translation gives CASSFRDSHSYEQYF.

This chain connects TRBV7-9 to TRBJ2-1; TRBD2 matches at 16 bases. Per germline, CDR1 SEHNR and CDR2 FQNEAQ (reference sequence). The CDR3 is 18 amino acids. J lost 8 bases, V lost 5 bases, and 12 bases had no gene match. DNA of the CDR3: TGTGCCAGCAGCCCGCCTGAGGGACTAGCGGGAGGGTTACATGAGCAGTTCTTC. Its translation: CASSPPEGLAGGLHEQFF. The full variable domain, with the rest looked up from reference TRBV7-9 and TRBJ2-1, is DTGVSQNPRHKITKRGQNVTFRCDPISEHNRLYWYRQTLGQGPEFLTYFQNEAQLEKSRLLSDRFSAERPKGSFSTLEIQRTEQGDSAMYLCASSPPEGLAGGLHEQFFGPGTRLTVL.

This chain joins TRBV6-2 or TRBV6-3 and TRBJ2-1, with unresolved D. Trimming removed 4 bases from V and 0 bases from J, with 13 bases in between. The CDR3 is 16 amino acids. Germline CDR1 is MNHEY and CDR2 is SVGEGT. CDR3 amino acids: CASSWLLGYSYNEQFF. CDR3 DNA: TGTGCCAGCAGTTGGCTTTTAGGATACTCCTACAATGAGCAGTTCTTC.